A selection of T cell receptor beta chains follows, all from one sample in a study of T cell responses to AZD1222 COVID-19 vaccine. The method was immunoSEQ multiplex PCR; TCRdb's version includes in-frame clones alone and lacks a portion of them. Among about 62,000 clones listed, about 87% were seen once. Sequenced material: peripheral blood, taken on day 0 of AZD1222 vaccination. The receptor source for this set is an adult in good health. Both conserved end residues are part of each CDR3. D genes are given only for firm matches. Rows give clone size only sometimes, using once, few, many, or a class for an expanded clone.

CDR3 DNA	CDR3 protein	D gene	V gene	J gene	clone size
TGTGCCAGCAGCTTTGCGCTGAGCTCCTACAATGAGCAGTTCTTC	CASSFALSSYNEQFF	NA	TRBV5-4	TRBJ2-1	NA
TGTGCCAGCAGTGACGGACTCATAGCGGGGCACACAGATACGCAGTATTTT	CASSDGLIAGHTDTQYF	TRBD2	TRBV6-4	TRBJ2-3	NA
TGTGCCAGCAGCCGATTAGCGGGGGGGACCTACGAGCAGTACTTC	CASSRLAGGTYEQYF	TRBD2	TRBV5-6	TRBJ2-7	NA
TGTGCCAGCAGTGAAACCAGCTCACGAAACTCTGGAAACACCATATATTTT	CASSETSSRNSGNTIYF	NA	TRBV6-1	TRBJ1-3	NA
TGTGCCAGCAGTAGGGGACAAGACTTTAACTATGGCTACACCTTC	CASSRGQDFNYGYTF	NA	TRBV5-4	TRBJ1-2	NA
TGTGCCAGTAGTCCGGGACCTATCTTAGAGACCCAGTACTTC	CASSPGPILETQYF	NA	TRBV19	TRBJ2-5	NA
TGTGCCAGCTACACGGGGGGCTCTGGAAACACCATATATTTT	CASYTGGSGNTIYF	NA	TRBV2	TRBJ1-3	NA
TGTGCCAGTAGTCCCTCGGGCACCGGGAATACGCAGTATTTT	CASSPSGTGNTQYF	NA	TRBV19	TRBJ2-3	NA
TGTGCCAGCAGCCCCGGGACAGCTATTTATCAGCCCCAGCATTTT	CASSPGTAIYQPQHF	TRBD1	TRBV7-2	TRBJ1-5	NA
TGTGCCAGCAGCTTACTGGGACTAGCGGCCTCCTCCAATGAGCAGTTCTTC	CASSLLGLAASSNEQFF	TRBD2	TRBV7-9	TRBJ2-1	once
TGTGCCATCAGTGAGACCCCAAGGGCCTATGGCTACACCTTC	CAISETPRAYGYTF	NA	TRBV10-3	TRBJ1-2	NA
TGTGCCAGCAGCTCTGCGGGTCGCTCCTACAATGAGCAGTTCTTC	CASSSAGRSYNEQFF	NA	TRBV5-4	TRBJ2-1	NA
TGTGCCAGCAGGCCAGGGAACACCGGGGAGCTGTTTTTT	CASRPGNTGELFF	NA	TRBV7-3	TRBJ2-2	NA
TGTGCCACCAGCAGAGGGGGCGGACAGGGGGGAGCCAATGAAAAACTGTTTTTT	CATSRGGGQGGANEKLFF	TRBD1	TRBV15	TRBJ1-4	NA
TGCGCCAGCAGCTTGGACTCGGGTGGAAACTATGGCTACACCTTC	CASSLDSGGNYGYTF	NA	TRBV5-1	TRBJ1-2	once
TGTGCCAGCAGTTTATCATCTGGGGTGTTAGCCAACTATGGCTACACCTTC	CASSLSSGVLANYGYTF	NA	TRBV27	TRBJ1-2	NA
TGCGCCAGCAGCTTGGCCAGGGGGTCCTACAATGAGCAGTTCTTC	CASSLARGSYNEQFF	TRBD1	TRBV5-1	TRBJ2-1	NA
TGCGCCAGCAGACGATCGACGGACAGGGAAGCTGAAGCTTTCTTT	CASRRSTDREAEAFF	TRBD1	TRBV5-1	TRBJ1-1	NA
TGTGCCAGCACTCCTAGCGATTCACCCCTCCACTTT	CASTPSDSPLHF	NA	TRBV7-9	TRBJ1-6	NA
TGTGCCGGACGAGGGGGAGGGACTGAAGCTTTCTTT	CAGRGGGTEAFF	NA	TRBV2	TRBJ1-1	NA
TGTGCCAGCAGCCTTACAGCGGTTCCCACAGATACGCAGTATTTT	CASSLTAVPTDTQYF	NA	TRBV7-9	TRBJ2-3	NA
TGTGCCAGCAGCCCAAACAGTAATTCACCCCTCCACTTT	CASSPNSNSPLHF	NA	TRBV7-3	TRBJ1-6	NA
TGTGCCAGCAGTTACTCGGGACAGGGGAACACTGAAGCTTTCTTT	CASSYSGQGNTEAFF	TRBD1	TRBV6-5	TRBJ1-1	NA
TGTGCCAGCAGCTTAGGAACAGGGGTAAGGACAGATACGCAGTATTTT	CASSLGTGVRTDTQYF	TRBD1	TRBV13	TRBJ2-3	NA
TGTGCCAGCAGCTTAAACAGGGTCTACGAGCAGTACTTC	CASSLNRVYEQYF	NA	TRBV13	TRBJ2-7	NA
TGTGCCACCCAATCCGGGACAGTCACCGGGGAGCTGTTTTTT	CATQSGTVTGELFF	TRBD1	TRBV2	TRBJ2-2	NA
TGTGCCAGTAGTGCGGTAACAGGGGGCAGTGAAAAACTGTTTTTT	CASSAVTGGSEKLFF	TRBD1	TRBV19	TRBJ1-4	NA
TGTGCCAGCAGCTTAGTCGGCCCACAGGGAGAGACCCAGTACTTC	CASSLVGPQGETQYF	NA	TRBV7-9	TRBJ2-5	once
TGTGCCTCCGAAACGGGATACGAGCAGTACTTC	CASETGYEQYF	NA	TRBV21-1	TRBJ2-7	NA
TGCGCCAGCAGCTTGGGGCAGGTGAACACCGGGGAGCTGTTTTTT	CASSLGQVNTGELFF	NA	TRBV5-1	TRBJ2-2	few
TGTGCCAGCAGCGAAGTCGCCAGTATGAACACTGAAGCTTTCTTT	CASSEVASMNTEAFF	NA	TRBV5-4	TRBJ1-1	few
TGCGCCAGCAGCTATGACAGTAACTATGGCTACACCTTC	CASSYDSNYGYTF	NA	TRBV5-1	TRBJ1-2	NA
TGTGCCAGCAGTGCAAAACTTGCCGAGGAGACCCAGTACTTC	CASSAKLAEETQYF	NA	TRBV2	TRBJ2-5	NA
TGCGCCAGCAGCCAGGGACAGGGGGCGGACTATGGCTACACCTTC	CASSQGQGADYGYTF	TRBD1	TRBV4-1	TRBJ1-2	NA
TGTGCCAGCAGTGAAGCAGGACCGACCCGCTACACCTTC	CASSEAGPTRYTF	NA	TRBV6-1	TRBJ1-2	NA
TGTGCCAGCAGCCCCTGGAACGGGGGCTATGGCTACACCTTC	CASSPWNGGYGYTF	NA	TRBV3-1/TRBV3-2	TRBJ1-2	NA
TGTGCCAGCAGTAGCACCACCCCCGTCAGGGGAAAACTGTTTTTT	CASSSTTPVRGKLFF	NA	TRBV27	TRBJ1-4	NA
TGTGCCACCAGCCGAGGACAGGGGACTAGCACAGATACGCAGTATTTT	CATSRGQGTSTDTQYF	TRBD1	TRBV15	TRBJ2-3	NA
TGCAGCGTGGGGGCACAGGATCTGGACGAGCAGTACTTC	CSVGAQDLDEQYF	NA	TRBV29-1	TRBJ2-7	NA
TGTGCCAGCAGCCCCCGGGACCAGGGGGCGAAAGGCTACACCTTC	CASSPRDQGAKGYTF	TRBD1	TRBV7-8	TRBJ1-2	NA
TGTGCCAGCAGTTACTCGGATCAGCCCCAGCATTTT	CASSYSDQPQHF	NA	TRBV6-6	TRBJ1-5	NA
TGTGCCAGCAACAGACGGGGGGGACCGAACACCGGGGAGCTGTTTTTT	CASNRRGGPNTGELFF	TRBD2	TRBV11-2	TRBJ2-2	NA
TGTGCCAGCAGCCAGGGAACCGGGGAGCTGTTTTTT	CASSQGTGELFF	NA	TRBV3-1/TRBV3-2	TRBJ2-2	NA
TGCGCCAGCAGCTTGGAAGGCCTCTCTGGAAACACCATATATTTT	CASSLEGLSGNTIYF	NA	TRBV5-1	TRBJ1-3	NA
TGCGCCAGCAGCTTGGGCCAAACCTTGGGGTACCAAGAGACCCAGTACTTC	CASSLGQTLGYQETQYF	NA	TRBV5-1	TRBJ2-5	NA
TGTGCCAGCAGTTTCAACACAGAGCCCTATGGCTACACCTTC	CASSFNTEPYGYTF	NA	TRBV27	TRBJ1-2	NA
TGCGCCAGCAGCATAACTTCCGGGGAGCTGTTTTTT	CASSITSGELFF	NA	TRBV5-1	TRBJ2-2	NA
TGTGCCAGCAGTTTATGGGACAGGGAATCCCCCTATGGCTACACCTTC	CASSLWDRESPYGYTF	TRBD1	TRBV28	TRBJ1-2	NA
TGTGCCAGCAGGGCCATAACACAGGGTCGGGAGACCCAGTACTTC	CASRAITQGRETQYF	NA	TRBV6-5	TRBJ2-5	NA
TGTGCCAGTAAAGGACAGGCAACTAATGAAAAACTGTTTTTT	CASKGQATNEKLFF	TRBD1	TRBV19	TRBJ1-4	NA
TGTGCCAGCAGCTGGACGGTAAACTATGGCTACACCTTC	CASSWTVNYGYTF	NA	TRBV5-8	TRBJ1-2	NA
TGTGCCAGCAGCCAAAACAGGGGGATATATGGCTACACCTTC	CASSQNRGIYGYTF	TRBD1	TRBV3-1/TRBV3-2	TRBJ1-2	NA